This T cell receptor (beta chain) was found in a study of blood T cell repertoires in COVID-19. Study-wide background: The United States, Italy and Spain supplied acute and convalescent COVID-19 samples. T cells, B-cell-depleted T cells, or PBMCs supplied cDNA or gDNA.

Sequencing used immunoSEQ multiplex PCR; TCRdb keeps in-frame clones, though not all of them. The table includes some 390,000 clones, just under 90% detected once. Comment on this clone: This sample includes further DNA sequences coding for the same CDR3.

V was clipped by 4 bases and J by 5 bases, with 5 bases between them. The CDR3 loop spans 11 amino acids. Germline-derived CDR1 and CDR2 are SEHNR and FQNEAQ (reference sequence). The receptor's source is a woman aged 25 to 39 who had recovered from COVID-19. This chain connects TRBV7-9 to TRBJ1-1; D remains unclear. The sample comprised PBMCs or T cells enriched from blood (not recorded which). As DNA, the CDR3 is TGTGCCAGCAGCTCCAGTACTGAAGCTTTCTTT. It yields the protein CASSSSTEAFF.